The 25 T cell receptor beta chains given below trace back to one sample, sequenced in a study of cytomegalovirus exposure and HLA in healthy donors. Primers: 60 Vbeta forward and 13 Jbeta reverse. Profiled with immunoSEQ multiplex PCR; TCRdb holds only in-frame clones, not every one. The sample lists some 200,000 clones, over 60% occurring once. The sample taken for sequencing was PBMCs. All receptors come from a man aged 18 to 30 in good health and CMV-seronegative.

J is TRBJ2-7 and V is TRBV19, with TRBD2 as a possible D gene (5 bases). The CDR3 contains 13 residues. CDR1 is LNHDA, CDR2 SQIVND, per germline (reference sequence). V shed 6 bases and J shed 2 bases, with 11 bases lying between them. DNA for the CDR3: TGTGCCAGTAGGTTCGGACTTACCTACGAGCAGTACTTC. Translating it yields CASRFGLTYEQYF.

V is TRBV5-1 and J is TRBJ2-5; tentatively, D is TRBD2 (5 bases). CDR3 length: 16 residues. CDR1 and CDR2 from the germline V gene are SGHRS and YFSETQ. With 0 bases removed from V and 5 bases from J, the gap between germline ends came to 17 bases. The CDR3 DNA reads as TGCGCCAGCAGCTTGGGCAGCCCGGGTCGAGGGGAGACCCAGTACTTC. Translation gives CASSLGSPGRGETQYF.

V gene TRBV7-9 combines with J gene TRBJ2-1; TRBD2 aligns across 10 bases. Germline V gene sequence: CDR1 SEHNR, CDR2 FQNEAQ (reference sequence). Trimming at V came to 5 bases and at J to 1 base, leaving 11 bases not matched to a gene. CDR3 size: 18 residues. The CDR3 here is CASSPPTSGTASYNEQFF. CDR3 coding DNA: TGTGCCAGCAGCCCCCCCACTAGCGGGACAGCGTCCTACAATGAGCAGTTCTTC.

The V and J genes are TRBV19 and TRBJ2-6; D perhaps matches TRBD1 (6 bases). This CDR3 is built from 16 residues. Germline CDR1 reads LNHDA; CDR2 reads SQIVND (reference sequence). V was clipped by 3 bases and J by 4 bases, with 13 bases between them. The CDR3 spells CASSISSGQGANVLTF. CDR3 bases: TGTGCCAGTAGTATTTCTTCCGGACAGGGGGCCAACGTCCTGACTTTC.

The chain recombines TRBV29-1 with TRBJ1-2; 8 nucleotides match TRBD1. Germline values: CDR1 SQVTM, CDR2 ANQGSEA. V shed 4 bases and J 4 bases; nucleotides not matched to a gene: 5. CDR3 length: 13 residues. The CDR3 region is CSVVQGAGYGYTF. The DNA of the CDR3 is TGCAGCGTTGTTCAGGGGGCCGGCTATGGCTACACCTTC.

V usage is TRBV29-1 and J usage is TRBJ1-1; TRBD1 aligns across 9 bases. This CDR3 is built from 15 residues. The V gene end was trimmed by 5 bases and the J gene end by 5 bases; junction bases not matched to a gene: 12. Germline V gene data show CDR1 as SQVTM and CDR2 as ANQGSEA. CDR3 sequence (DNA): TGCAGCGTTTGGACCTTACAGGGGGCGCTTACTGAAGCTTTCTTT. Encoded protein: CSVWTLQGALTEAFF.

The CDR3 reads CASSLAGQEEQYF. Written as DNA, the CDR3 is TGCGCCAGCAGCTTGGCCGGTCAGGAAGAGCAGTACTTC. V usage is TRBV5-1 and J usage is TRBJ2-5, with D unresolved. Between the trimmed V and J ends, which lost 0 bases and 11 bases, there was a span of 14 bases. This CDR3 has 13 amino acids. CDR1 SGHRS and CDR2 YFSETQ come from the germline V gene. Full variable domain (missing parts from reference TRBV5-1 and TRBJ2-5): KAGVTQTPRYLIKTRGQQVTLSCSPISGHRSVSWYQQTPGQGLQFLFEYFSETQRNKGNFPGRFSGRQFSNSRSEMNVSTLELGDSALYLCASSLAGQEEQYFGPGTRLLVL.

The table lists this clone with a few counts. The rearrangement joins TRBV7-9 to TRBJ1-1; D is possibly TRBD1 (5 bases). CDR1 SEHNR and CDR2 FQNEAQ come from the germline V gene (reference sequence). The length of the CDR3 is 15 residues. V was pared by 3 bases and J by 2 bases, with 13 bases between. CDR3 DNA sequence: TGTGCCAGCAGCTTCCCGCAGGGTGGAAACACTGAAGCTTTCTTT. Amino acid sequence: CASSFPQGGNTEAFF.

The chain employs TRBV14 and TRBJ2-7; TRBD2 matches 8 bases. The CDR3 covers 15 residues. V was pared by 5 bases and J by 2 bases, with 8 bases of the junction left unmatched. The germline gives CDR1 SGHDN, CDR2 FVKESK. As DNA, the CDR3 is TGTGCCAGCAGCTCTACCTTAGCGGGACCCTACGAGCAGTACTTC. Amino acids: CASSSTLAGPYEQYF.

This clone has only a few counts. CDR3: CASSRGHAPGNQPQHF. The CDR3 nucleotides are TGTGCCAGCAGTAGAGGACATGCTCCTGGCAATCAGCCCCAGCATTTT. The V gene is TRBV6-6, the J gene TRBJ1-5; a possible D gene is TRBD1 (5 bases). The germline V gene has CDR1 MNHNY and CDR2 SVGAGI (reference sequence). V was pared by 5 bases and J by 2 bases, with 16 bases between. This CDR3 contains 16 residues.

The chain links TRBV5-6 to TRBJ1-2; 9 bases agree with TRBD1. With V trimmed by 0 bases and J by 3 bases, 12 bases remained unmatched. Germline CDR1 SGHDT, CDR2 YYEEEE. CDR3 length: 18 amino acids. The CDR3 nucleotides are TGTGCCAGCAGCTTGGGGGGGACAGGGAGTAATACTGACTATGGCTACACCTTC. This sequence encodes CASSLGGTGSNTDYGYTF.

The rearrangement joins TRBV19 to TRBJ1-1; no clear D. The V gene lost 7 bases and the J gene lost 0 bases, with 12 bases spanning the gap. Germline V lookup: CDR1 LNHDA, CDR2 SQIVND (reference sequence). The CDR3 loop spans 14 amino acids. CDR3 nucleotide sequence: TGTGCCAGTAAAGCAGGTCAACTGAACACTGAAGCTTTCTTT. It specifies CASKAGQLNTEAFF.

In its sample, this clone was seen a few times. The V call is TRBV15, the J call TRBJ2-7, with D perhaps matching TRBD1 (6 bases). V was clipped by 3 bases and J by 3 bases, with 12 bases between them. The CDR3 consists of 14 residues. Germline V gene sequence: CDR1 LNHNV, CDR2 YYDKDF (reference sequence). In DNA form, the CDR3 reads TGTGCCACCAGCAGCAACACAGGGAACTACGAGCAGTACTTC. Protein product: CATSSNTGNYEQYF.

This chain links TRBV14 with TRBJ2-2; D is ambiguous. Germline CDR1 and CDR2: SGHDN and FVKESK. Between the trimmed V and J ends, which lost 6 bases and 7 bases, there was a span of 9 bases. The CDR3 length is 12 residues. The CDR3 DNA sequence: TGTGCCAGCAGGAAATTGAGCGGGGAGCTGTTTTTT. The encoded protein is CASRKLSGELFF.

V gene TRBV5-6 combines with J gene TRBJ2-3; 7 bases are shared with TRBD1. With 2 bases clipped from V and 2 bases from J, the junction kept 8 bases outside the gene matches. CDR3 size: 16 residues. CDR1 and CDR2 from the germline V gene are SGHDT and YYEEEE. In nucleotides, the CDR3 is TGTGCCAGCAGCTTCGACAGGGAACCTTCCACAGATACGCAGTATTTT. Residues: CASSFDREPSTDTQYF.

The chain recombines TRBV18 with TRBJ1-2; 9 bases align to TRBD1. This CDR3 spans 14 amino acids. Germline-derived CDR1 and CDR2 are KGHSH and LQKENI. The junction had 3 bases not matched to a gene; V was cut back by 3 bases and J by 4 bases. Here the CDR3 reads CASSPEQGAYGYTF. The CDR3 nucleotides read TGTGCCAGCTCACCCGAACAGGGGGCCTATGGCTACACCTTC.

The V and J genes are TRBV6-5 and TRBJ2-7, with 7 bases fitting TRBD2. The CDR3 is made up of 15 amino acids. J gave up 1 base and V 4 bases, and 7 bases lay outside the gene matches. Germline V gene lookup returns CDR1 MNHEY and CDR2 SVGAGI. This chain's CDR3 is CASSSPSGGSYEQYF. For the CDR3, the DNA is TGTGCCAGCAGTTCCCCTAGCGGAGGGTCCTACGAGCAGTACTTC.

With respect to this clone: At one boundary the junction diverges from the germline segment, which might be a read error. V and J are TRBV7-9 and TRBJ1-1; 7 positions agree with TRBD1. Germline V lookup: CDR1 SEHNR, CDR2 FQNEAQ (reference sequence). This CDR3 has 16 residues. The CDR3 DNA reads as TGTTCCAGCAGCCGAGGGACAGCTTCCGTGAACACTGAAGCTTTCTTT. Protein sequence: CSSSRGTASVNTEAFF.

This rearrangement joins TRBV9 to TRBJ2-1; 15 nucleotides match TRBD2. V dropped 3 bases and J dropped 12; count of bases not matched to a gene: 10. CDR1 SGDLS and CDR2 YYNGEE come from the germline V gene. The CDR3 has 16 amino acids. CDR3: CASSDERTSGRARQFF. CDR3 DNA: TGTGCCAGCAGCGACGAGAGGACTAGCGGGAGGGCCCGGCAGTTCTTC.

The V and J genes are TRBV7-3 and TRBJ2-3; the match to TRBD2 covers 9 bases. Germline lookup yields CDR1 SGHTA and CDR2 FQGTGA. V lost 2 bases, J lost 3 bases, and 3 bases stayed unmatched. The CDR3 length is 15 residues. Here the CDR3 reads CASSLAGGPTDTQYF. The CDR3 DNA is TGTGCCAGCAGCTTAGCGGGAGGGCCTACAGATACGCAGTATTTT.

V gene TRBV19 combines with J gene TRBJ1-3; tentative D call: TRBD1 (5 bases). Germline-derived CDR1 and CDR2 are LNHDA and SQIVND (reference sequence). The CDR3 spans 13 residues. The germline V and J ends were trimmed by 5 bases and 2 bases, with 7 bases remaining between them. The CDR3 spells CASSQGPGNTIYF. CDR3 DNA sequence: TGTGCCAGTAGTCAGGGCCCTGGAAACACCATATATTTT.

This clone occurred a few times. The genes are TRBV5-4 and TRBJ2-1; 9 bases agree with TRBD1. CDR3 length: 16 amino acids. With 4 bases clipped from V and 5 bases from J, the junction kept 10 bases outside the gene matches. Looked up from germline, CDR1 is SGHNT and CDR2 is YYREEE (reference sequence). The CDR3 DNA reads as TGTGCCAGCAGCCCGGCCGGGACAGGGAGCCACAATGAGCAGTTCTTC. Protein sequence: CASSPAGTGSHNEQFF.

The V and J genes are TRBV28 and TRBJ1-2; possible D gene TRBD1, 5 bases. Germline V gene data show CDR1 as MDHEN and CDR2 as SYDVKM. Trimming took 4 bases from V and 5 from J, leaving 8 bases between them. The CDR3 loop spans 12 amino acids. CDR3 DNA: TGTGCCAGCAGTTACCGGGGGTATGGCTACACCTTC. Its translation is CASSYRGYGYTF.

This rearrangement joins TRBV6-4 to TRBJ1-6; D call uncertain. Germline lookup yields CDR1 MRHNA and CDR2 SNTAGT. The CDR3 spans 13 residues. The V end was cut by 0 bases, the J end by 7 bases, with 4 bases between. This CDR3 reads CASSDSSNSPLHF. DNA for the CDR3: TGTGCCAGCAGTGACTCGTCAAATTCACCCCTCCACTTT.

This sequence joins TRBV9 and TRBJ2-1; the D gene is possibly TRBD1 (6 bases). The ends were cut back, 4 bases at V and 5 bases at J, with 22 bases in the middle. Germline CDR1 and CDR2: SGDLS and YYNGEE. This CDR3 region has 17 residues. DNA of the CDR3: TGTGCCAGCAGCCTCACCTTTAGGGGGAGCGGTGACAATGAGCAGTTCTTC. This gives the protein CASSLTFRGSGDNEQFF.